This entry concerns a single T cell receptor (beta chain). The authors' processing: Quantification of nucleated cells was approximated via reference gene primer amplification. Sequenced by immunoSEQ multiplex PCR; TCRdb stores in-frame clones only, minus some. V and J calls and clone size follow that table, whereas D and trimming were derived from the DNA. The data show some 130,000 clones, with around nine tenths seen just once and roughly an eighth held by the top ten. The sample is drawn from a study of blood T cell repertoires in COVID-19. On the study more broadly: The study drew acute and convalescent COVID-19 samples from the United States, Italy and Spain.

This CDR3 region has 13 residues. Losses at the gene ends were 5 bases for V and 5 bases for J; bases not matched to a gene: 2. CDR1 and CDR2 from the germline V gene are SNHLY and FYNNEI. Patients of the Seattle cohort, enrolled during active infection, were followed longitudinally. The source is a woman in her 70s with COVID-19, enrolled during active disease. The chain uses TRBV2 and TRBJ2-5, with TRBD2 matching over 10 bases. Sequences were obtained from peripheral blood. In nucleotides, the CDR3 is TGTGCCAGCAGTACGACTAGCGGGGAGACCCAGTACTTC. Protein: CASSTTSGETQYF.